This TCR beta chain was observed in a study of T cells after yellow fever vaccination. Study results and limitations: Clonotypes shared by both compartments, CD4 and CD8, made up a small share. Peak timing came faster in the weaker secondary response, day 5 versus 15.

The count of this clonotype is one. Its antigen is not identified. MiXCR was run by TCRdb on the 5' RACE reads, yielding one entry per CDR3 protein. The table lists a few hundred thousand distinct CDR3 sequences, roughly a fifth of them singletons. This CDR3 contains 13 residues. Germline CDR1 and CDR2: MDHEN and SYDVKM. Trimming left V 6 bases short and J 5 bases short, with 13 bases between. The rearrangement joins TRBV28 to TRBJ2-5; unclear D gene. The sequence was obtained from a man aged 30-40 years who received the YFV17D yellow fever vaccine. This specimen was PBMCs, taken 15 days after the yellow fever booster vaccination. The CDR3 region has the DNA TGTGCCAGCAGGAAGAACCTGATGGAGACCCAGTACTTC. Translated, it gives CASRKNLMETQYF. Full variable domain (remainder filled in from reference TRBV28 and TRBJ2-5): DVKVTQSSRYLVKRTGEKVFLECVQDMDHENMFWYRQDPGLGLRLIYFSYDVKMKEKGDIPEGYSVSREKKERFSLILESASTNQTSMYLCASRKNLMETQYFGPGTRLLVL.